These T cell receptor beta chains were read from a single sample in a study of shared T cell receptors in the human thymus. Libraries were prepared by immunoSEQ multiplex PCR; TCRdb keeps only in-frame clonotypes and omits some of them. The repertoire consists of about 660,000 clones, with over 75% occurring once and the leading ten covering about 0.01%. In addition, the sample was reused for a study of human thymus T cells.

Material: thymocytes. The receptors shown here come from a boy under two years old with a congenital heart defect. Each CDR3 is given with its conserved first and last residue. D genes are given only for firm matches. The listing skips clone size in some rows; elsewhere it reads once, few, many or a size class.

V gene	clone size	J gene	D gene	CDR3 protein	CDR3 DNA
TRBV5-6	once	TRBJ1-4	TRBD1	CASSSGGGTGLEKLFF	TGTGCCAGCAGCTCCGGTGGGGGGACAGGGCTCGAAAAACTGTTTTTT
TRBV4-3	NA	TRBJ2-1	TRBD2	CASSQETGTSPYNEQFF	TGCGCCAGCAGCCAAGAGACCGGGACTAGTCCCTACAATGAGCAGTTCTTC
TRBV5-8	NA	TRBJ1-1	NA	CASSLRENTEAFF	TGTGCCAGCAGCTTGCGGGAGAACACTGAAGCTTTCTTT
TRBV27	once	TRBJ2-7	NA	CASSSIYEQYF	TGTGCCAGCAGTTCTATCTACGAGCAGTACTTC
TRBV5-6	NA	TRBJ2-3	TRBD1	CASSNRGYTHTQYF	TGTGCCAGCTCGAACAGGGGGTACACACATACGCAGTATTTT
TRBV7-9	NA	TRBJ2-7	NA	CASSLVCGEQYF	TGTGCCAGCAGCTTAGTTTGCGGCGAGCAGTACTTC
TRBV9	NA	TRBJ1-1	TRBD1	CASSVSSNRGLSMNTEAFF	TGTGCCAGCAGCGTGTCATCGAACAGGGGTCTGTCTATGAACACTGAAGCTTTCTTT
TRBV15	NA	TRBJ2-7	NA	CATSRDPETVYEQYF	TGTGCCACCAGCAGAGATCCCGAGACAGTCTACGAGCAGTACTTC
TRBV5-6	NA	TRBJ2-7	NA	CASSLSVRPEPEQYF	TGTGCCAGCAGCTTGTCTGTCAGGCCAGAGCCCGAGCAGTACTTC
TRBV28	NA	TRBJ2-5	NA	CAAPERVRETQYF	TGTGCCGCGCCTGAGCGCGTCCGAGAGACCCAGTACTTC
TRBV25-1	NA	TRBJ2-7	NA	CASSEEIAAHEQYF	TGTGCCAGCAGTGAGGAAATAGCGGCCCACGAGCAGTACTTC
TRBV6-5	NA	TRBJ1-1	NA	CASSASGVGAFF	TGTGCCAGCAGTGCCTCAGGTGTCGGAGCTTTCTTT
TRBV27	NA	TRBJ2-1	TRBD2	CASSLRWTSGRERYNEQFF	TGTGCCAGCAGTTTACGGTGGACTAGCGGGAGAGAGAGGTACAATGAGCAGTTCTTC
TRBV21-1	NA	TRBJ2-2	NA	CASSKGDPGTSGSSGELFF	TGTGCCAGCAGCAAAGGGGACCCCGGGACTAGCGGCTCCTCCGGGGAGCTGTTTTTT
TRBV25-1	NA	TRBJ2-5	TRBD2	CASSELGLAGRETQYF	TGTGCCAGCAGTGAATTGGGACTAGCGGGGAGAGAGACCCAGTACTTC
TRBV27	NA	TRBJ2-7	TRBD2	CASSLAIAGAYEQYF	TGTGCCAGCAGTTTAGCGATAGCGGGAGCCTACGAGCAGTACTTC
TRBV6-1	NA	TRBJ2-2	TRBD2	CASSEPGTSGIPTGELFF	TGTGCCAGCAGTGAACCAGGGACTAGCGGGATTCCCACCGGGGAGCTGTTTTTT
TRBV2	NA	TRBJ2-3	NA	CASSEGPRATDTQYF	TGTGCCAGCAGTGAAGGACCGAGGGCCACAGATACGCAGTATTTT
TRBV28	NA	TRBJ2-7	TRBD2	CASSMGLAGDF	TGTGCCAGCAGTATGGGACTAGCGGGTGACTTC
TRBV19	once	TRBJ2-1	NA	CASSMRSSEGNEQFF	TGTGCCAGTAGTATGCGGTCTAGCGAAGGCAATGAGCAGTTCTTC
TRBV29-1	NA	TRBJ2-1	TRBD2	CSVEDSGRDNEQFF	TGCAGCGTTGAAGATAGCGGGAGGGACAATGAGCAGTTCTTC
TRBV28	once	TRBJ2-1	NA	CASSSQRYEQFF	TGTGCCAGCAGTTCCCAGAGGTATGAGCAGTTCTTC
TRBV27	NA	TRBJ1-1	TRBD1	CASRPTGGNTEAFF	TGTGCCAGCAGGCCAACAGGGGGCAACACTGAAGCTTTCTTT
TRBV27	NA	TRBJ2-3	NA	CASPHTDTQYF	TGTGCCAGCCCCCACACAGATACGCAGTATTTT
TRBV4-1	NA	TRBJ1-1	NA	CASSQETVVWATEAFF	TGCGCCAGCAGCCAAGAGACCGTAGTTTGGGCCACTGAAGCTTTCTTT
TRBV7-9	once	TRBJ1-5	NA	CASSLVAPSDNQPQHF	TGTGCCAGCAGCTTAGTGGCACCGAGCGACAATCAGCCCCAGCATTTT
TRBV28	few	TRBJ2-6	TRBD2	CASSLGLAGANVLTF	TGTGCCAGCAGTTTAGGACTAGCTGGGGCCAACGTCCTGACTTTC
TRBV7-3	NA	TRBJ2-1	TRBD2	CASSPIPRTSGRASYNEQFF	TGTGCCAGCAGCCCAATACCCCGGACTAGCGGGAGGGCGAGTTACAATGAGCAGTTCTTC
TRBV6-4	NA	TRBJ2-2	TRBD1	CASSERQGANTGELFF	TGTGCCAGCAGTGAACGACAGGGGGCCAACACCGGGGAGCTGTTTTTT
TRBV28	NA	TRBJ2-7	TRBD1	CASSQKNRDREKDEQYF	TGTGCCAGCAGTCAAAAGAATAGGGACAGGGAGAAAGACGAGCAGTACTTC
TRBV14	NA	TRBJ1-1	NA	CASSQDRGRNTEAFF	TGTGCCAGCAGCCAAGACAGGGGCCGTAACACTGAAGCTTTCTTT
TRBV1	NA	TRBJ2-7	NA	CTSSHPRGYEQYF	TGCACCAGCAGCCACCCTAGAGGATACGAGCAGTACTTC
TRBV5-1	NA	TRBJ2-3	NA	CASGRLASTDTQYF	TGCGCCTCCGGTCGGCTAGCGAGCACAGATACGCAGTATTTT
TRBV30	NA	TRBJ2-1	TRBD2	CAWSYRASGGDGSYNEQFF	TGTGCCTGGAGTTATAGGGCTAGCGGGGGGGATGGCTCCTACAATGAGCAGTTCTTC
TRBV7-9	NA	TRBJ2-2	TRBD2	CASSLEGLAGFTGELFF	TGTGCCAGCAGCTTAGAAGGACTAGCGGGGTTCACCGGGGAGCTGTTTTTT
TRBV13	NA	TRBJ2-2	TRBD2	CASSLGSSGRTTGELFF	TGTGCCAGCAGCTTAGGATCTAGCGGGAGAACCACCGGGGAGCTGTTTTTT
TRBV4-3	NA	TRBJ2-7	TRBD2	CASSQERRGRACEQYF	TGCGCCAGCAGCCAAGAACGAAGAGGGAGGGCCTGCGAGCAGTACTTC
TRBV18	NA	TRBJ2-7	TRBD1	CASSPGTGPYEQYF	TGTGCCAGCTCACCAGGGACAGGCCCCTACGAGCAGTACTTC
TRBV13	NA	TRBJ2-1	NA	CASSLTVRGNEQFF	TGTGCCAGCAGCCTGACGGTCCGAGGGAATGAGCAGTTCTTC
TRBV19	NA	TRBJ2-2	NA	CASSIGDPGELFF	TGTGCCAGTAGTATCGGGGATCCCGGGGAGCTGTTTTTT
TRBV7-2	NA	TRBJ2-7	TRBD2	CASSTTSGSPPWGYEQYF	TGTGCCAGCAGCACAACTAGCGGGAGTCCACCTTGGGGTTACGAGCAGTACTTC
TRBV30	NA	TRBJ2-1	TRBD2	CAWSVREDEQFF	TGTGCCTGGAGTGTGCGGGAGGATGAGCAGTTCTTC
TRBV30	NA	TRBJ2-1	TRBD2	CAWRSLTSGIPEEQFF	TGTGCCTGGAGATCATTGACTAGCGGGATACCCGAAGAGCAGTTCTTC
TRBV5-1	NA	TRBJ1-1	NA	CASSPQDSQQGITEAFF	TGCGCCAGCAGCCCCCAGGACAGCCAGCAGGGTATCACTGAAGCTTTCTTT
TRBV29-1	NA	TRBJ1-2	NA	CSVILGWGHYGYTF	TGCAGCGTCATCCTCGGGTGGGGGCACTATGGCTACACCTTC
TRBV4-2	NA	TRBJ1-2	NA	CASSQRVGCGASYGYTF	TGTGCCAGCAGCCAACGGGTTGGGTGCGGAGCCTCCTATGGCTACACCTTC
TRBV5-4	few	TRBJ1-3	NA	CASSLPRDRRLSGNTIYF	TGTGCCAGCAGCCTACCACGTGACAGGAGGCTTTCTGGAAACACCATATATTTT
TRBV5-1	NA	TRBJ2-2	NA	CASSLPPAGYTGELFF	TGCGCCAGCAGCCTACCCCCCGCAGGGTATACCGGGGAGCTGTTTTTT
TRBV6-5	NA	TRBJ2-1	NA	CASSYSGEGVYNEQFF	TGTGCCAGCAGTTACTCAGGCGAGGGGGTCTACAATGAGCAGTTCTTC
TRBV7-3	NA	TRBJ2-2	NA	CASSLAPDYTGELFF	TGTGCCAGCAGCCTAGCGCCCGATTACACCGGGGAGCTGTTTTTT
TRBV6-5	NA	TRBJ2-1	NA	CASSLACYNEQFF	TGTGCCAGCAGTTTGGCCTGCTACAATGAGCAGTTCTTC
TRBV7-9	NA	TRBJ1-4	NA	CASSLPDRIEEKLFF	TGTGCCAGCAGCTTACCGGACAGAATAGAAGAAAAACTGTTTTTT
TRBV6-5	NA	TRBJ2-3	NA	CASSRGGDTQYF	TGTGCCAGCAGTAGGGGGGGGGATACGCAGTATTTT